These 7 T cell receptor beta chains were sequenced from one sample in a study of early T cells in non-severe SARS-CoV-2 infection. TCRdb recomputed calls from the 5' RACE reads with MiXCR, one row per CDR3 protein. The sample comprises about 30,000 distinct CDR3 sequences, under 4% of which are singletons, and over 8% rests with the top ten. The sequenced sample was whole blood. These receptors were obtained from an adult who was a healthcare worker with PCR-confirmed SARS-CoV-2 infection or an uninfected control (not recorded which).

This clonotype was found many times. Written as DNA, the CDR3 is TGTGCCAGCAGAGGTGGACAGGGGGCCCCCGGGGAGCTGTTTTTT. This translates into CASRGGQGAPGELFF. The chain recombines TRBV6-6 with TRBJ2-2; 11 nucleotides agree with TRBD1. Germline CDR1 is MNHNY and CDR2 is SVGAGI (reference sequence). The trim removed 6 bases at V and 6 bases at J, leaving 6 bases unmatched. The length of the CDR3 is 15 residues.

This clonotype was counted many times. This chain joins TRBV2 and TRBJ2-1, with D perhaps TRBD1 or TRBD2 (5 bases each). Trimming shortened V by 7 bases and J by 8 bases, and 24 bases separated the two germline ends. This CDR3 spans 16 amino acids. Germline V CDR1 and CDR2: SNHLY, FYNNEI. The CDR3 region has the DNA TGTGCCAGCACCTCGGAACCGGGACCGGGAACGTATGAGCAGTTCTTC. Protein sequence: CASTSEPGPGTYEQFF.

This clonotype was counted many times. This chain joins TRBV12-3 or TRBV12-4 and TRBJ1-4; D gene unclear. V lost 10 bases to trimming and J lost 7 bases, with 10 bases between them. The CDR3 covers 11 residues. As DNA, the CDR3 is TGTGCCACCTCAAGTCGTGAAAAACTGTTTTTT. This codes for CATSSREKLFF.

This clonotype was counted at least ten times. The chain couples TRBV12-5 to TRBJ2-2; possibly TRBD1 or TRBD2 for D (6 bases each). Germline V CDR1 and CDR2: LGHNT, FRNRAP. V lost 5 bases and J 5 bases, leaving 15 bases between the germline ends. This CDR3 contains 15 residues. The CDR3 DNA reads TGTGCTAGTGGTCTGCAAGGGGGAGGAACCGGGGAGCTGTTTTTT. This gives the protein CASGLQGGGTGELFF.

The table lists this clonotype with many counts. DNA of the CDR3: TGCGCCAGCACCCCCGGCGGGCTTACTCCCAACAATGAGCAGTTCTTC. It codes for CASTPGGLTPNNEQFF. This sequence joins TRBV10-2 and TRBJ2-1, with D possibly being TRBD2 (5 bases). The length of the CDR3 is 16 residues. Germline values: CDR1 WSHSY, CDR2 SAAADI. V was pared by 7 bases and J by 5 bases, with 21 bases between.

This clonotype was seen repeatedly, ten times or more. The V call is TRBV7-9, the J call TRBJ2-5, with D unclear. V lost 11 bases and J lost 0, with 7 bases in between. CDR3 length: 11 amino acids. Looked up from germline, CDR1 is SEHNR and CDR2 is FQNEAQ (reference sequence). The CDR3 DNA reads TGTGCCTCTACGTACCAAGAGACCCAGTACTTC. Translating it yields CASTYQETQYF.

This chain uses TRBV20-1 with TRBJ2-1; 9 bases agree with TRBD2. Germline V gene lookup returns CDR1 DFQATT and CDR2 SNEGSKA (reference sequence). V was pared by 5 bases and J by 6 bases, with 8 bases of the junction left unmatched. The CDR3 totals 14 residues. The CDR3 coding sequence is TGCAGTGCTCCTGGACTAGCGAGAGGCAATGAGCAGTTCTTC. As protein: CSAPGLARGNEQFF.